This entry lists 7 T cell receptor beta chains sequenced from one sample in a study of blood T cell repertoires in COVID-19. The table came from immunoSEQ multiplex PCR; TCRdb's copy has only in-frame clones and leaves some out. The sample shows approximately 260,000 clones, about 91% of them seen only once. The source material was PBMCs or T cells enriched from blood (not recorded which). The receptors originated from a woman aged 35 to 49 with acute COVID-19.

This clone occurred once. The V and J genes are TRBV18 and TRBJ2-1; no definite D call. V was shortened by 0 bases and J by 3 bases, with 6 bases between the two germline ends. The CDR3 runs to 14 residues. Germline CDR1 reads KGHSH; CDR2 reads LQKENI. CDR3 region: CASSPPLSYNEQFF. DNA for the CDR3: TGTGCCAGCTCACCACCTCTTAGCTACAATGAGCAGTTCTTC.

The V and J genes are TRBV7-9 and TRBJ2-7, with a tentative D call TRBD1 (5 bases). The CDR3 contains 12 residues. Germline assignment: CDR1 SEHNR and CDR2 FQNEAQ (reference sequence). The V gene lost 6 bases and the J gene lost 3 bases, with 9 bases spanning the gap. This CDR3 is CASSHDSYEQYF. The CDR3 DNA reads TGTGCCAGCAGTCACGACAGCTACGAGCAGTACTTC.

This chain uses TRBV18 with TRBJ2-3; TRBD2 matches 7 bases. CDR3 size: 14 residues. The trim removed 6 bases at V and 5 bases at J, leaving 8 bases unmatched. Germline CDR1 is KGHSH and CDR2 is LQKENI. Here the CDR3 reads CASSSGTGGDTQYF. The CDR3 DNA reads TGTGCCAGCTCGTCCGGGACGGGGGGAGATACGCAGTATTTT.

This chain links TRBV5-4 with TRBJ2-5; 8 nucleotides agree with TRBD2. Trimming cost V 1 base and J 1 base; bases outside gene matches: 3. There are 15 residues in the CDR3. Germline V CDR1 and CDR2: SGHNT, YYREEE (reference sequence). The CDR3 nucleotides read TGTGCCAGCAGCTTGTCGGGGGGGGGCCAAGAGACCCAGTACTTC. The encoded protein is CASSLSGGGQETQYF.

The chain combines TRBV5-1 with TRBJ1-1; 9 positions match TRBD1. Germline loops: CDR1 SGHRS, CDR2 YFSETQ. This CDR3 has 15 residues. The ends lost 0 bases at V and 4 bases at J; junction bases unmatched: 4. CDR3 in DNA: TGCGCCAGCAGCTTGGCCGACAGGGGGTTCACTGAAGCTTTCTTT. Protein: CASSLADRGFTEAFF.

The genes are TRBV11-2 and TRBJ2-1; 8 bases are shared with TRBD2. The trim removed 3 bases at V and 14 bases at J, leaving 12 bases unmatched. The CDR3 is 14 residues long. Germline CDR1 and CDR2: SGHAT and FQNNGV. CDR3 sequence reads: CASSFERDSGVEFF. DNA of the CDR3: TGTGCCAGCAGCTTTGAAAGGGATAGCGGGGTTGAGTTCTTC.

The V and J genes are TRBV24-1 and TRBJ1-5; D is unclear. CDR3 length: 14 amino acids. Trimming shortened V by 1 base and J by 4 bases, and 7 bases separated the two germline ends. Germline CDR1 KGHDR, CDR2 SFDVKD. The CDR3 region has the DNA TGTGCCACCAGTGATTTACAGTGGAATCAGCCCCAGCATTTT. Amino acid sequence: CATSDLQWNQPQHF.